This TCR beta chain was captured in a study of OX40 agonist ivuxolimab in advanced cancers. The overall study: A mean age of roughly 62 years, range about 20 to 90, was recorded, and under 85% were male. Previous treatment with anti-PD-1, anti-PD-L1 or anti-CTLA-4 therapy was allowed; 35% to 50% had received some.

Broader study findings: Clonal expansion by week 6 occurred in CD4+ and CD8+ blood T cells (at 0.1 to 3.0 mg/kg).

As concerns this clone: Antigen unknown. At the DNA level, this CDR3 is encoded by other sequences in the same sample as well.

Between the trimmed V and J ends, which lost 2 bases and 0 bases, there was a span of 6 bases. The CDR3 sequence is 14 residues long. Germline values: CDR1 LNHDA, CDR2 SQIVND (reference sequence). TCRdb's table, derived via immunoSEQ multiplex PCR, lists solely in-frame clones and lacks some. The sample shows about 49,000 clones, roughly 85% of them seen only once. The source of this sequence is an adult with an advanced solid tumor such as melanoma, head and neck, liver or kidney cancer. The V and J genes are TRBV19 and TRBJ2-3, with D unclear. The input for sequencing was CD4+ or CD8+ T cells sorted from blood, taken in a trial of the OX40 agonist ivuxolimab. The CDR3, as DNA: TGTGCCAGTAGTATACTCCCTAGCACAGATACGCAGTATTTT. Translating gives CASSILPSTDTQYF. Full variable domain (outside the CDR3, taken from reference TRBV19 and TRBJ2-3): DGGITQSPKYLFRKEGQNVTLSCEQNLNHDAMYWYRQDPGQGLRLIYYSQIVNDFQKGDIAEGYSVSREKKESFPLTVTSAQKNPTAFYLCASSILPSTDTQYFGPGTRLTVL.